The present T cell receptor beta chain was sequenced within a study of shared clonotypes between healthy human individuals. Study summary: Donor ages ranged 18 to 49 years: a couple of women, a few men. Regarding the study as a whole: Generation probabilities of non-shared clonotypes were lower (relative to those shared by all four donors).

V lost 3 bases to trimming and J lost 5 bases, with 3 bases between them. The CDR3 totals 11 residues. The germline gives CDR1 SEHNR, CDR2 FQNEAQ (reference sequence). Comments on this clone: The antigen remains unidentified.

This table comes from immunoSEQ multiplex PCR, and its TCRdb copy is limited to in-frame clones, with some not included. The sample lists about 610,000 clones; approximately 97% were seen once. The sequencing input was naive CD4+ T cells sorted from blood. Regarding subset: CD45RA+ positively selected. The genes are TRBV7-9 and TRBJ2-3, with D unclear. The receptor's source is a woman in her 30s in good health. The CDR3 region is CASSFVDTQYF. The CDR3 DNA reads TGTGCCAGCAGCTTTGTAGATACGCAGTATTTT.